Following are 10 T cell receptor beta chains from one sample sequenced in a study of OX40 agonist ivuxolimab in advanced cancers. Library preparation used the immunoSEQ multiplex PCR assay. TCRdb obtained this table from immuneACCESS and retained in-frame rearrangements with V and J assigned. These tables miss some clones; where compared with another copy, unresolved V genes account for less than half of the shortfall, and the remainder is unexplained. This sample is represented by more than 80,000 clones; about 89% of them were singletons. The ten largest make up around 8.7% of the sample. The sequencing here drew on CD4+ or CD8+ T cells sorted from blood, taken in a trial of the OX40 agonist ivuxolimab. The receptors come from an adult with an advanced solid tumor such as melanoma, head and neck, liver or kidney cancer.

This rearrangement joins TRBV29-1 to TRBJ1-5; D remains unclear. Trimming cost V 4 bases and J 1 base, with 8 bases left between them. The CDR3 contains 13 residues. Germline-derived CDR1 and CDR2 are SQVTM and ANQGSEA. The CDR3 DNA is TGCAGCGTTGGAGGCGTGAGCAATCAGCCCCAGCATTTT. This sequence encodes CSVGGVSNQPQHF.

The CDR3 sequence: CASSIITGPDTEAFF. Written as DNA, the CDR3 is TGTGCCAGCAGCATAATTACAGGTCCGGACACTGAAGCTTTCTTT. J is TRBJ1-1 and V is TRBV11-2; a possible D gene is TRBD1 (5 bases). Per the germline V gene, CDR1 is SGHAT and CDR2 is FQNNGV. V lost 5 bases and J lost 3, with 16 bases in between. The CDR3 spans 15 residues. The complete variable domain, with remaining parts taken from reference TRBV11-2 and TRBJ1-1, reads EAGVAQSPRYKIIEKRQSVAFWCNPISGHATLYWYQQILGQGPKLLIQFQNNGVVDDSQLPKDRFSAERLKGVDSTLKIQPAKLEDSAVYLCASSIITGPDTEAFFGQGTRLTVV.

The J gene is TRBJ2-3, the V gene TRBV10-1; TRBD1 aligns across 8 bases. J was trimmed by 1 base and V by 6 bases; bases with no gene match: 6. The CDR3 is made up of 15 amino acids. Looked up from germline, CDR1 is WNHNN and CDR2 is SYGVQD (reference sequence). DNA for the CDR3: TGCGCCAGCAGCGGACAGGGTGAAGGCACAGATACGCAGTATTTT. It encodes CASSGQGEGTDTQYF.

V gene TRBV19 combines with J gene TRBJ2-5, with unresolved D. Germline loops: CDR1 LNHDA, CDR2 SQIVND (reference sequence). V was pared by 5 bases and J by 0 bases, with 7 bases between. The CDR3 is 13 residues long. The CDR3 here is CASSAQYQETQYF. The CDR3, as DNA: TGTGCCAGTAGTGCCCAGTACCAAGAGACCCAGTACTTC.

The chain couples TRBV5-6 to TRBJ1-1; D might be TRBD1 (5 bases). Trimming left V 3 bases short and J 8 bases short, with 17 bases between. The CDR3 is made up of 14 amino acids. CDR1 SGHDT and CDR2 YYEEEE come from the germline V gene. The CDR3, as DNA: TGTGCCAGCAGCTGGGGGACGACGGGCCAAGAAGCTTTCTTT. Translating gives CASSWGTTGQEAFF.

The chain carries TRBV6-1 and TRBJ2-7, with 8 bases aligning to TRBD1. The CDR3 has 16 amino acids. J was trimmed by 5 bases and V by 0 bases; bases with no gene match: 9. Germline-derived CDR1 and CDR2 are MNHNS and SASEGT. The chain's CDR3 is CASSEADTGGKDEQYF. CDR3 DNA: TGTGCCAGCAGTGAAGCGGATACAGGGGGGAAAGACGAGCAGTACTTC.

The chain has TRBV19 and TRBJ2-7; D gene uncertain. The CDR3 totals 14 residues. Per germline, CDR1 LNHDA and CDR2 SQIVND (reference sequence). Trimming shortened V by 1 base and J by 0 bases, and 7 bases separated the two germline ends. CDR3 sequence reads: CASSIGAASYEQYF. The CDR3 coding sequence is TGTGCCAGTAGTATAGGCGCGGCCTCCTACGAGCAGTACTTC. The complete variable domain, with remaining parts taken from reference TRBV19 and TRBJ2-7, reads DGGITQSPKYLFRKEGQNVTLSCEQNLNHDAMYWYRQDPGQGLRLIYYSQIVNDFQKGDIAEGYSVSREKKESFPLTVTSAQKNPTAFYLCASSIGAASYEQYFGPGTRLTVT.

The chain links TRBV15 to TRBJ2-3; no clear D gene. The CDR3 is made up of 14 amino acids. Per the germline V gene, CDR1 is LNHNV and CDR2 is YYDKDF (reference sequence). Trimming cost V 3 bases and J 1 base, with 8 bases left between them. The chain's CDR3 is CATSRNSRTDTQYF. As DNA, the CDR3 is TGTGCCACCAGCAGGAACTCCCGCACAGATACGCAGTATTTT.

The chain joins TRBV10-3 to TRBJ1-1, with D perhaps matching TRBD1 (5 bases). Germline assignment: CDR1 ENHRY and CDR2 SYGVKD. Trimming removed 4 bases at V and 4 bases at J, with 10 bases between. This CDR3 is 13 amino acids long. In DNA, the CDR3 is TGTGCCATCAGTGCCCCGGGACTCACTGAAGCTTTCTTT. Its translation: CAISAPGLTEAFF.

The chain joins TRBV5-4 to TRBJ1-1; 11 bases align to TRBD1. The CDR3 contains 17 residues. The germline V gene encodes CDR1 SGHNT and CDR2 YYREEE (reference sequence). The J segment lost 4 bases and the V segment lost 2 bases, leaving 10 bases of the junction unmatched. CDR3 coding DNA: TGTGCCAGCAGCTTTTTCGGACAGGGGGCAAGAGGCACTGAAGCTTTCTTT. It codes for CASSFFGQGARGTEAFF.